Below, 6 T cell receptor beta chains from the same sample are listed, as sequenced in a study of T cells after somatic rescue of genetic block. Using immunoSEQ multiplex PCR, the repertoire was profiled, and TCRdb retains in-frame clones only, with some absent. The sample holds under 150,000 clones; just over 90% are singletons and the top ten take more than 1.4%. Specimen: peripheral blood mononuclear cells (PBMCs). Receptors were obtained from a woman aged 18-35 years.

The V and J genes are TRBV7-9 and TRBJ2-1; D gene ambiguous. Trimming removed 5 bases at V and 7 bases at J, with 6 bases between. This CDR3 has 11 residues. Germline V gives CDR1 SEHNR, CDR2 FQNEAQ (reference sequence). The CDR3 reads CASSNRNEQFF. In DNA, the CDR3 is TGTGCCAGCAGCAATCGTAATGAGCAGTTCTTC.

This clone came up a few times. The V call is TRBV7-2, the J call TRBJ1-1; D may be TRBD1 (5 bases). V lost 3 bases and J 4 bases, leaving 12 bases between the germline ends. There are 14 residues in the CDR3. Germline loops: CDR1 SGHTA, CDR2 FQGNSA. CDR3 bases: TGTGCCAGCAGCTTCGACAGAGGTAGCACTGAAGCTTTCTTT. Amino acid sequence: CASSFDRGSTEAFF.

V usage is TRBV19 and J usage is TRBJ2-5; 7 nucleotides match TRBD2. The trim removed 1 base at V and 2 bases at J, leaving 4 bases unmatched. The germline V gene has CDR1 LNHDA and CDR2 SQIVND (reference sequence). The CDR3 runs 15 residues. The CDR3 nucleotides are TGTGCCAGTAGTATAGCTCTAGCGGCACAAGAGACCCAGTACTTC. Its protein product is CASSIALAAQETQYF.

In nucleotides, the CDR3 is TGTGCCAGCAGCGAGACAGGGTTTTCCTACAATGAGCAGTTCTTC. It specifies CASSETGFSYNEQFF. V and J are TRBV11-3 and TRBJ2-1; 7 nucleotides line up with TRBD1. CDR1 SGHNT and CDR2 YENEEA come from the germline V gene. The trim removed 5 bases at V and 1 base at J, leaving 5 bases unmatched. This CDR3 is built from 15 residues.

This clone appeared a few times. The CDR3 protein is CASRLGVAGELFF. CDR3 DNA: TGTGCCAGCAGGCTGGGGGTCGCCGGGGAGCTGTTTTTT. V is TRBV5-4 and J is TRBJ2-2; D is possibly TRBD1 or TRBD2 (5 bases each). The germline CDR1 and CDR2 sequences are SGHNT and YYREEE (reference sequence). The CDR3 consists of 13 residues. Trimming took off 5 bases at V and 6 bases at J, with 11 bases between the two ends.

The chain links TRBV5-6 to TRBJ2-7; the match to TRBD2 covers 8 bases. CDR1 is SGHDT, CDR2 YYEEEE, per germline. This CDR3 has 14 amino acids. With V trimmed by 0 bases and J by 7 bases, 6 bases remained unmatched. CDR3 in DNA: TGTGCCAGCAGCTTGGGGGGGACTAGTAGGGAGCAGTACTTC. Its protein is CASSLGGTSREQYF.